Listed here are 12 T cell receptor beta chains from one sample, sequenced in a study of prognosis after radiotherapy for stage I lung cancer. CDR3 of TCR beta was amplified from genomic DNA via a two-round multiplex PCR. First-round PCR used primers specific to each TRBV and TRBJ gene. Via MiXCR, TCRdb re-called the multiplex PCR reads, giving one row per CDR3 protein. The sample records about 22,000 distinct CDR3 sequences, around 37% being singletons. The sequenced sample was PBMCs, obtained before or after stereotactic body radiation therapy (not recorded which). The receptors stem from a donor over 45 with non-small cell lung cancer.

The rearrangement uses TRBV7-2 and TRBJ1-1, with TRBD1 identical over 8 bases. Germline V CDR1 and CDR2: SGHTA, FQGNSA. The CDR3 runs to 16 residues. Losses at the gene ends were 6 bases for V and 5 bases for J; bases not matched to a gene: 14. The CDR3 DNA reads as TGTGCCAGCAGAACGGGGGAGGCCAGGGGGCCGACTGAAGCTTTCTTT. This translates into CASRTGEARGPTEAFF.

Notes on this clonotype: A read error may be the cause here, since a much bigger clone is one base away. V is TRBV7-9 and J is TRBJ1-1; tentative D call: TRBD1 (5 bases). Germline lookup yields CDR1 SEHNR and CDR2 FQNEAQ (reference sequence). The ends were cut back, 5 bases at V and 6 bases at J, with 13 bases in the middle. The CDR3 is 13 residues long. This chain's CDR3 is CASSRRGGPEAFF. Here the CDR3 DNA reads TGTGCCAGCAGCCGCCGTGGGGGTCCTGAAGCTTTCTTT.

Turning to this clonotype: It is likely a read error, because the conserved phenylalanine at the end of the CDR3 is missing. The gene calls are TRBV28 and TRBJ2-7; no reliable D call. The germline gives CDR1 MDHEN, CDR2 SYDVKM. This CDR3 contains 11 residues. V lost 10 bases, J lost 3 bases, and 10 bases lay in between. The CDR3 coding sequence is TGTGCCACCGAAAGGTACTACGAGCAGTACTCC. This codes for CATERYYEQYS.

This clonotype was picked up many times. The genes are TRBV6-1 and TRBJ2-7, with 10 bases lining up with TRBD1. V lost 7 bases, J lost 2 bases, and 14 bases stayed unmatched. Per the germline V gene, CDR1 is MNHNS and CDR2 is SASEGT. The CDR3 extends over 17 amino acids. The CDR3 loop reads CASNPPGGQGNPYEQYF. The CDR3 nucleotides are TGTGCCAGCAACCCTCCAGGGGGACAGGGGAATCCCTACGAGCAGTACTTC.

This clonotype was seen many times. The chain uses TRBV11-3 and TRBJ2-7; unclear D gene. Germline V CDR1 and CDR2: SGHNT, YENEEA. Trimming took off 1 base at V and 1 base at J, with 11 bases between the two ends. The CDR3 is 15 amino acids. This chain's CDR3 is CASSLGQVRSYEQYF. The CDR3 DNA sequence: TGTGCCAGCAGCTTAGGCCAGGTCAGATCCTACGAGCAGTACTTC. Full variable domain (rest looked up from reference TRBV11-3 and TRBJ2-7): EAGVVQSPRYKIIEKKQPVAFWCNPISGHNTLYWYLQNLGQGPELLIRYENEEAVDDSQLPKDRFSAERLKGVDSTLKIQPAELGDSAVYLCASSLGQVRSYEQYFGPGTRLTVT.

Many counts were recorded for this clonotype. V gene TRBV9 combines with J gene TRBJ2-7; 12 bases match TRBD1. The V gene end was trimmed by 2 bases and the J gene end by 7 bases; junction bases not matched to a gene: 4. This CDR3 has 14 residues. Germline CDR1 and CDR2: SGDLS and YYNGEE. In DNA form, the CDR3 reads TGTGCCAGCAGCGTTGGGACAGGGGGCCGGGAGCAGTACTTC. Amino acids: CASSVGTGGREQYF.

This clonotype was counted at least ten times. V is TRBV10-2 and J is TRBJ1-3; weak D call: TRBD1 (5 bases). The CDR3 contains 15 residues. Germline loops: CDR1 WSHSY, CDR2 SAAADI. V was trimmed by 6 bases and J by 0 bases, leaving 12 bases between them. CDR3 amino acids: CASRRDAGSGNTIYF. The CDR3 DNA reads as TGCGCCAGCAGAAGGGACGCTGGCTCTGGAAACACCATATATTTT.

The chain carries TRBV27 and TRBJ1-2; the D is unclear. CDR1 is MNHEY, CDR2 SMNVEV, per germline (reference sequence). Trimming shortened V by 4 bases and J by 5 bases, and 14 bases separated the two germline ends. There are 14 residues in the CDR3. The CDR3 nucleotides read TGTGCCAGCAGTTCTAATAGGGTGGGGTATGGCTACACCTTC. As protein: CASSSNRVGYGYTF.

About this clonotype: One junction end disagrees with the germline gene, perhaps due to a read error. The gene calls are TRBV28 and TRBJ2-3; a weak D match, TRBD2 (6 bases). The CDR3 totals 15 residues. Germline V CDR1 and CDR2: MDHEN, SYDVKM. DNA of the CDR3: TGTGCCACCCACCCAGTAGCGGTAATCACAGGTACGCAGTATTTT. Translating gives CATHPVAVITGTQYF.

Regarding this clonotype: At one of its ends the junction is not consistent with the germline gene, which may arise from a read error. CDR3 amino acids: CASSLGQGSGSYPGDLSF. The CDR3 DNA reads as TGTGCCAGCAGTTTAGGACAAGGGAGCGGGAGTTACCCCGGGGATCTGTCTTTT. V usage is TRBV12-3 or TRBV12-4 and J usage is TRBJ2-2, with 8 positions matching TRBD2. CDR3 length equals 18 residues.

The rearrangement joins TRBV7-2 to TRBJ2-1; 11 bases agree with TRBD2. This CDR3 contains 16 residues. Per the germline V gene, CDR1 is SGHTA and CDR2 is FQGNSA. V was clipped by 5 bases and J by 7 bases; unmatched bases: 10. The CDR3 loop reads CASSRRLAGSRNEQFF. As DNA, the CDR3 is TGTGCCAGCAGCCGACGACTAGCGGGAAGTAGGAATGAGCAGTTCTTC.

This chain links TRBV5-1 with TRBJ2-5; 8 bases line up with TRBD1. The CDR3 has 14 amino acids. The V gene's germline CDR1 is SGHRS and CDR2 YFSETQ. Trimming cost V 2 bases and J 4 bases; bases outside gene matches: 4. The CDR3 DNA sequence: TGCGCCAGCAGCTTTCAGGGGGCTGGAGAGACCCAGTACTTC. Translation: CASSFQGAGETQYF.